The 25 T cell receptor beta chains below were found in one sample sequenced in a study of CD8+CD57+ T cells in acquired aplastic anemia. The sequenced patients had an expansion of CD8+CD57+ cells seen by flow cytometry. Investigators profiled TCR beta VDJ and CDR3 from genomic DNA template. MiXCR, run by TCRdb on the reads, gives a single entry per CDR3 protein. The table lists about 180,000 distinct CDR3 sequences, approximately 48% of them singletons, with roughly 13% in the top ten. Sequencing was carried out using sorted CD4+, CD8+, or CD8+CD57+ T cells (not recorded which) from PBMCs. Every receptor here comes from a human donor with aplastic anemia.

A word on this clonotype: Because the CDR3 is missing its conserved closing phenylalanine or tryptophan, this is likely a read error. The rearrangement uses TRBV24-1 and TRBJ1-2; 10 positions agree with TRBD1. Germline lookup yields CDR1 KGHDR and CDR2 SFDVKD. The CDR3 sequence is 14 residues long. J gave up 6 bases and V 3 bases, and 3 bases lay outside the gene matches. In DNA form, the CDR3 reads TGTGCCACCAGTGATCGGGACAGGGGCAATGGCTACACCGTC. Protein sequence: CATSDRDRGNGYTV.

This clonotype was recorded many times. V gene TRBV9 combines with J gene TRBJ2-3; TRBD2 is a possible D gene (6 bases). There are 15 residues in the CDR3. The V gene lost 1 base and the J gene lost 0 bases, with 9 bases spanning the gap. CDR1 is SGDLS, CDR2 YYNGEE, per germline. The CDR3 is CASSVTGTSTDTQYF. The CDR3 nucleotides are TGTGCCAGCAGCGTAACCGGGACTAGCACAGATACGCAGTATTTT. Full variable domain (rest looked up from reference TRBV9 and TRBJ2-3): DSGVTQTPKHLITATGQRVTLRCSPRSGDLSVYWYQQSLDQGLQFLIQYYNGEERAKGNILERFSAQQFPDLHSELNLSSLELGDSALYFCASSVTGTSTDTQYFGPGTRLTVL.

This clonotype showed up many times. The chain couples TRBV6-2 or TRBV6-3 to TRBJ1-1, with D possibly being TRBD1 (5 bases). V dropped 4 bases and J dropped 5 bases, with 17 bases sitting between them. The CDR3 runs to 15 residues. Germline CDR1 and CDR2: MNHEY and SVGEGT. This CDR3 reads CASSSTLRGDTEAFF. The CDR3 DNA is TGTGCCAGCAGTTCCACCCTTAGGGGCGATACTGAAGCTTTCTTT.

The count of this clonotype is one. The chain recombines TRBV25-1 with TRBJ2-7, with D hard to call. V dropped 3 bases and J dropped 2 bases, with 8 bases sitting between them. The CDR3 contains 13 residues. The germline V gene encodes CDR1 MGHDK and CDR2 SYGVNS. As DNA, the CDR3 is TGTGCCAGCAGTGATTCTCAGGCCTACGAGCAGTACTTC. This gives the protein CASSDSQAYEQYF.

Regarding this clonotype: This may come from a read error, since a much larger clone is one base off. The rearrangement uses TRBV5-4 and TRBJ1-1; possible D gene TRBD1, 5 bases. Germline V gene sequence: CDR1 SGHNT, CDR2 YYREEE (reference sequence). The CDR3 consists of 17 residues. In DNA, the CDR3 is TGTGCCAGCAGCTTGATAGGGGATGCCCGGATGAACACTGAAGCTTCCTTT. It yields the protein CASSLIGDARMNTEASF. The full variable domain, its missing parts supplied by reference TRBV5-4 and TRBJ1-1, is ETGVTQSPTHLIKTRGQQVTLRCSSQSGHNTVSWYQQALGQGPQFIFQYYREEENGRGNFPPRFSGLQFPNYSSELNVNALELDDSALYLCASSLIGDARMNTEASFGQGTRLTVV.

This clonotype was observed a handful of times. The CDR3 DNA sequence: TGTGCCATCAGAGGGACAGGGGAAGGCGAAAAACTGTTTTTT. Translated, it gives CAIRGTGEGEKLFF. This chain links TRBV10-3 with TRBJ1-4; TRBD1 matches 10 bases. Germline CDR1 ENHRY, CDR2 SYGVKD. V lost 6 bases, J lost 8 bases, and 6 bases stayed unmatched. The length of the CDR3 is 14 residues.

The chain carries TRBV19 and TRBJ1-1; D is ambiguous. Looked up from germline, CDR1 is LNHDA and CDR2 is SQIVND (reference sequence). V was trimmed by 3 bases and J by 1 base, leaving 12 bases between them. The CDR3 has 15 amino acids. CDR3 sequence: CASSISRSPNTEAFF. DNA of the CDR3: TGTGCCAGTAGTATTTCTAGGAGCCCGAACACTGAAGCTTTCTTT.

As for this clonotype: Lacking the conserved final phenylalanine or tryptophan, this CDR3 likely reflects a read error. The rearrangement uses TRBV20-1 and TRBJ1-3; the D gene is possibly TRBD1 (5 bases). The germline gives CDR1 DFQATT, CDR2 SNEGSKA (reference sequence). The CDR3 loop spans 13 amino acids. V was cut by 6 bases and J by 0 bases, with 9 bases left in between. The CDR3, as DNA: TGCAGTGCCCGGACAATCTCTGGAAACACCATATATTCT. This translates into CSARTISGNTIYS.

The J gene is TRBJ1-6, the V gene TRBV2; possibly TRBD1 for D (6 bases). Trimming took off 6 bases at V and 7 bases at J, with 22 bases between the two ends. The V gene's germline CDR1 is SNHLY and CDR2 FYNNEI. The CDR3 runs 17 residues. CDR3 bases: TGTGCCAGCAGATTGAGGAAAGTGACAGGAGAAAATTCACCCCTCCACTTT. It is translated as CASRLRKVTGENSPLHF.

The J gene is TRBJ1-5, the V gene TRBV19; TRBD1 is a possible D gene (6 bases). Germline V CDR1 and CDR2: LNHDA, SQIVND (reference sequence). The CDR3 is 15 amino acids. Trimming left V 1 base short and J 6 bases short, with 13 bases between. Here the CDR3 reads CASSIGYRVSQPQHF. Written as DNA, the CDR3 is TGTGCCAGTAGTATAGGATACAGGGTCAGTCAGCCCCAGCATTTT.

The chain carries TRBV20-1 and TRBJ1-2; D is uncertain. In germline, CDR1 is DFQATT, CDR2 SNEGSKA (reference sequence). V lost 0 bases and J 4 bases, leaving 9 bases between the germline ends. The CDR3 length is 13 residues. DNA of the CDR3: TGCAGTGCTAGAGATGGAACCCTCTATGGCTACACCTTC. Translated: CSARDGTLYGYTF.

CDR3 amino acids: CASSMGKPYNEQFF. The CDR3 nucleotides are TGTGCCAGTAGTATGGGTAAACCCTACAATGAGCAGTTCTTC. The rearrangement links TRBV19 to TRBJ2-1; no clear D. The CDR3 is made up of 14 amino acids. Between the trimmed V and J ends, which lost 3 bases and 2 bases, there was a span of 8 bases. Germline V CDR1 and CDR2: LNHDA, SQIVND (reference sequence).

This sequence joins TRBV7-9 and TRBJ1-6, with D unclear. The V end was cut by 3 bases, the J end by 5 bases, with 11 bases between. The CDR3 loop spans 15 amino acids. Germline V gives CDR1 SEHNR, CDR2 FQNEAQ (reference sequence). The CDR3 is CASSFDFDNNSPLHF. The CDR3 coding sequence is TGTGCCAGCAGCTTTGACTTTGACAATAATTCACCCCTCCACTTT.

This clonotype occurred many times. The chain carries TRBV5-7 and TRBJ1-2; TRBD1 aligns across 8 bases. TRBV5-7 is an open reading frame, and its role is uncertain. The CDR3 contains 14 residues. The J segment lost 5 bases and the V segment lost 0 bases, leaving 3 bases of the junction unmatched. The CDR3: CASSLDRGVYGYTF. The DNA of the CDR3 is TGTGCCAGCAGCTTGGACAGGGGGGTATATGGCTACACCTTC.

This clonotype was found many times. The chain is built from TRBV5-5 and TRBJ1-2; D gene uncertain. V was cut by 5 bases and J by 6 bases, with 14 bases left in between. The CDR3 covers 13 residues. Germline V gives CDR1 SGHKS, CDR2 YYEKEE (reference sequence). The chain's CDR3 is CASSEPPRNGYTF. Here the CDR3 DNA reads TGTGCCAGCAGTGAACCGCCCAGGAATGGCTACACCTTC.

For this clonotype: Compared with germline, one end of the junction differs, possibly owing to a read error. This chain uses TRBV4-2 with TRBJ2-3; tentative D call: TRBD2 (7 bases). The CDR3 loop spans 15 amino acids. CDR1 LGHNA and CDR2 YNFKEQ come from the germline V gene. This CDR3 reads CASSDRGASTDTQCF. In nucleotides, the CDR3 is TGTGCCAGCAGCGACCGGGGGGCTAGCACAGATACGCAGTGTTTT.

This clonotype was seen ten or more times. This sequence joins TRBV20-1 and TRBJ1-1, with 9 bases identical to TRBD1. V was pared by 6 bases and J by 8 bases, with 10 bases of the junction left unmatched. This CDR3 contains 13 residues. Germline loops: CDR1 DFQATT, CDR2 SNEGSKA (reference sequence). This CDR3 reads CSANGQGRSEAFF. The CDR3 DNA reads TGCAGTGCAAACGGACAGGGGAGGTCCGAAGCTTTCTTT.

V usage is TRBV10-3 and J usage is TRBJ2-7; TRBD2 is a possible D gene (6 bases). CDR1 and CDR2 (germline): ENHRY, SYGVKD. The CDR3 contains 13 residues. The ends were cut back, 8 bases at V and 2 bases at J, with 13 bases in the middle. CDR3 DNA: TGTGCCATCGGGCGGGGCACCCCCTACGAGCAGTACTTC. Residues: CAIGRGTPYEQYF.

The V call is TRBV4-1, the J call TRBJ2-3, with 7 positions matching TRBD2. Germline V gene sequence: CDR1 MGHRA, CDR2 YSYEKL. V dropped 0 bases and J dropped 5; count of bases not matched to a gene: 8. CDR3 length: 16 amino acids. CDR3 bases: TGCGCCAGCAGCCAAGAGGGGCTAGCGGTGGGAGATACGCAGTATTTT. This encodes CASSQEGLAVGDTQYF.

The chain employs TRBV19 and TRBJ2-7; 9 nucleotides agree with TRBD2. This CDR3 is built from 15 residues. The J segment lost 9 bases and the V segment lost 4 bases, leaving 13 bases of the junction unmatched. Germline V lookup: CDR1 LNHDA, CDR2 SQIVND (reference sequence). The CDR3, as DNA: TGTGCCAGTAGTACGTATAGCGGGGGCCAGATACGGCAGTACTTC. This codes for CASSTYSGGQIRQYF.

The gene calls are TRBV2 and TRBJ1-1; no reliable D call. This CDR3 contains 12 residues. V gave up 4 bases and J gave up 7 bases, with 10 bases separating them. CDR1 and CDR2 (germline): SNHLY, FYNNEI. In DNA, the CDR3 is TGTGCCAGCAGTGTTGCCCAGCTTGAAGCTTTCTTT. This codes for CASSVAQLEAFF.

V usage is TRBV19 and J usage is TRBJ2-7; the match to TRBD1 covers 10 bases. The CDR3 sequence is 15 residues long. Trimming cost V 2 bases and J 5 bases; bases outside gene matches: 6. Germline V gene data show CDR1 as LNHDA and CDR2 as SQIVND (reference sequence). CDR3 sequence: CASSIYGTGVHEQYF. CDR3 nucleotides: TGTGCCAGTAGTATATATGGGACAGGGGTCCACGAGCAGTACTTC.

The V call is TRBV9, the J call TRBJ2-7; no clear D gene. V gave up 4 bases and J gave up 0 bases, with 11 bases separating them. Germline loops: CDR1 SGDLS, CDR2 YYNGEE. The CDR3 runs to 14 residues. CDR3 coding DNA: TGTGCCAGCAGCCCCCATCACACCTCCTACGAGCAGTACTTC. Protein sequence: CASSPHHTSYEQYF.

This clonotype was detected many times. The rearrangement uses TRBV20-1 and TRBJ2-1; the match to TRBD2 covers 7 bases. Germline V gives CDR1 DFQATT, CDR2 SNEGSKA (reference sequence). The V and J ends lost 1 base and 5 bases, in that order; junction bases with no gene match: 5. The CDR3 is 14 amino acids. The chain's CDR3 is CSARGGLTNNEQFF. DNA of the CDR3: TGCAGTGCTAGAGGGGGACTAACTAACAATGAGCAGTTCTTC.

The CDR3 loop is CASSWTGGVYGYTF. In DNA form, the CDR3 reads TGTGCCAGCAGCTGGACAGGGGGCGTCTATGGCTACACCTTC. This chain connects TRBV12-3 or TRBV12-4 to TRBJ1-2; 11 nucleotides line up with TRBD1. The J segment lost 4 bases and the V segment lost 6 bases, leaving 4 bases of the junction unmatched. The CDR3 length is 14 residues.